These 19 T cell receptor beta chains share one sample of origin, sequenced in a study of chemoradiotherapy in HPV16-positive cancers. Measured with immunoSEQ multiplex PCR; TCRdb has only the in-frame clones, and not every one. The sample has about 32,000 clones; 88% are singletons. This specimen consisted of blood, obtained from a patient who underwent chemoradiotherapy. Receptors were obtained from a human donor with HPV-associated anogenital cancer.

The gene calls are TRBV5-6 and TRBJ2-3; 11 bases are a match to TRBD2. Germline values: CDR1 SGHDT, CDR2 YYEEEE. CDR3 length equals 19 residues. The V and J ends lost 4 bases and 2 bases, in that order; junction bases with no gene match: 15. The CDR3 nucleotides are TGTGCCAGCAGCCCCTATTTACCGGGACTAGCGGCTGCCACAGATACGCAGTATTTT. Protein product: CASSPYLPGLAAATDTQYF.

This clone was seen a few times. V gene TRBV6-1 combines with J gene TRBJ1-2, with D hard to call. CDR3 length: 17 amino acids. CDR1 MNHNS and CDR2 SASEGT come from the germline V gene. Trimming removed 2 bases at V and 0 bases at J, with 16 bases between. CDR3 DNA sequence: TGTGCCAGCAGTGAAACGCCCAGATTAAGGACTAACTATGGCTACACCTTC. Its translation: CASSETPRLRTNYGYTF.

The J gene is TRBJ2-3, the V gene TRBV4-1; weak D call: TRBD2 (5 bases). The CDR3 sequence is 15 residues long. The V end was cut by 1 base, the J end by 1 base, with 9 bases between. From germline, CDR1 is MGHRA and CDR2 YSYEKL. CDR3: CASSQGEIRTDTQYF. CDR3 sequence (DNA): TGCGCCAGCAGCCAAGGGGAGATCCGCACAGATACGCAGTATTTT.

The V call is TRBV7-3, the J call TRBJ2-7; 7 bases agree with TRBD2. V shed 5 bases and J 6 bases; nucleotides not matched to a gene: 13. The CDR3 sequence is 15 residues long. The germline gives CDR1 SGHTA, CDR2 FQGTGA. The CDR3 region has the DNA TGTGCCAGCAGCCTCAGCGGGGCGCCCGCTTTCGAGCAGTACTTC. Its protein product is CASSLSGAPAFEQYF.

The chain recombines TRBV4-2 with TRBJ1-4, with 8 positions matching TRBD1. Germline CDR1 and CDR2: LGHNA and YNFKEQ. Unmatched junction bases numbered 7, after V lost 0 bases and J lost 7 bases. This CDR3 comprises 16 residues. The CDR3 protein is CASSQDEGQGSEKLFF. The CDR3 nucleotides read TGTGCCAGCAGCCAAGATGAAGGACAGGGTAGTGAAAAACTGTTTTTT.

This clone was picked up a small number of times. J is TRBJ2-1 and V is TRBV29-1; a possible D gene is TRBD2 (5 bases). The CDR3 runs 17 residues. Trimming pared 4 bases from V and 0 bases from J, leaving 19 bases between. Germline CDR1 SQVTM, CDR2 ANQGSEA. CDR3 nucleotides: TGCAGCGTTGTATCCCGGGATACCTCAAGCTCCTACAATGAGCAGTTCTTC. Translating gives CSVVSRDTSSSYNEQFF.

The chain recombines TRBV6-1 with TRBJ1-6; TRBD1 is a possible D gene (6 bases). Germline V gene data show CDR1 as MNHNS and CDR2 as SASEGT. Trimming shortened V by 5 bases and J by 9 bases, and 14 bases separated the two germline ends. This CDR3 has 14 residues. CDR3 loop: CASSSGTSFSPLHF. DNA of the CDR3: TGTGCCAGCAGTTCCGGGACATCTTTTTCACCCCTCCACTTT.

The V and J genes are TRBV18 and TRBJ1-6; the D gene is possibly TRBD1 (5 bases). Deletions cut 5 bases from V and 6 bases from J, with 11 bases between. This CDR3 has 14 amino acids. Germline CDR1 is KGHSH and CDR2 is LQKENI. The CDR3 DNA sequence: TGTGCCAGCTCATCTGGCACAGGTAATTCACCCCTCCACTTT. Residues: CASSSGTGNSPLHF.

The chain uses TRBV7-8 and TRBJ2-2; no definite D call. The CDR3 sequence is 13 residues long. The V gene's germline CDR1 is SGHVS and CDR2 FQNEAQ. V dropped 2 bases and J dropped 6 bases, with 7 bases sitting between them. The CDR3 sequence: CASSLKTAGELFF. CDR3 DNA sequence: TGTGCCAGCAGCTTAAAGACGGCCGGGGAGCTGTTTTTT.

V and J are TRBV2 and TRBJ2-7; no clear D. Germline values: CDR1 SNHLY, CDR2 FYNNEI. The CDR3 covers 12 residues. Trimming cost V 3 bases and J 3 bases, with 6 bases left between them. The CDR3 nucleotides read TGTGCCAGCAGTGAGGTTTACTACGAGCAGTACTTC. Amino acid sequence: CASSEVYYEQYF.

This clone occurred once. The chain employs TRBV12-2 and TRBJ2-3. TRBV12-2 is deemed a pseudogene. The CDR3 is 15 residues long. This chain's CDR3 is CASRFDCLPGPSQYF. CDR3 sequence (DNA): TGTGCAAGTCGCTTCGATTGTCTCCCCGGACCATCGCAGTATTTT.

This rearrangement joins TRBV30 to TRBJ2-3, with unresolved D. The germline gives CDR1 GTSNPN, CDR2 SVGIG (reference sequence). This CDR3 contains 12 residues. V was trimmed by 2 bases and J by 4 bases, leaving 7 bases between them. The CDR3 is CAWSPGADTQYF. Here the CDR3 DNA reads TGTGCCTGGAGTCCCGGCGCAGATACGCAGTATTTT.

J is TRBJ2-7 and V is TRBV9; D may correspond to TRBD1 or TRBD2 (5 bases each). The V and J ends lost 4 bases and 10 bases respectively, with 15 bases between them. The CDR3 totals 12 residues. Germline lookup yields CDR1 SGDLS and CDR2 YYNGEE. Here the CDR3 reads CASSSPQGRQYF. CDR3 sequence (DNA): TGTGCCAGCAGCTCCCCCCAGGGACGTCAGTACTTC. Based on the CDR3 plus reference TRBV9 and TRBJ2-7, the full variable domain is DSGVTQTPKHLITATGQRVTLRCSPRSGDLSVYWYQQSLDQGLQFLIQYYNGEERAKGNILERFSAQQFPDLHSELNLSSLELGDSALYFCASSSPQGRQYFGPGTRLTVT.

V and J are TRBV6-1 and TRBJ1-2, with D tentatively TRBD1 (5 bases). The CDR3 loop spans 14 amino acids. V shed 1 base and J shed 0 bases, with 6 bases lying between them. The germline gives CDR1 MNHNS, CDR2 SASEGT. CDR3 sequence reads: CASSEGGANYGYTF. The CDR3 DNA follows: TGTGCCAGCAGTGAAGGGGGGGCTAACTATGGCTACACCTTC.

The chain links TRBV2 to TRBJ2-6; D might be TRBD1 (5 bases). Germline V gene sequence: CDR1 SNHLY, CDR2 FYNNEI. The germline V and J ends were trimmed by 3 bases and 6 bases, with 6 bases remaining between them. The CDR3 covers 13 residues. The CDR3 is CASSDRVANVLTF. For the CDR3, the DNA is TGTGCCAGCAGTGACAGGGTGGCCAACGTCCTGACTTTC.

This chain joins TRBV27 and TRBJ1-1; tentatively, D is TRBD1 (5 bases). The CDR3 sequence is 15 residues long. Germline lookup yields CDR1 MNHEY and CDR2 SMNVEV (reference sequence). V lost 0 bases and J 5 bases, leaving 13 bases between the germline ends. The CDR3 DNA sequence: TGTGCCAGCAGTTTATCGATAGGGGCAGAGACTGAAGCTTTCTTT. Amino acid sequence: CASSLSIGAETEAFF.

The gene calls are TRBV5-4 and TRBJ2-3, with TRBD2 matching over 15 bases. With 3 bases clipped from V and 6 bases from J, the junction kept 5 bases outside the gene matches. The CDR3 is made up of 16 amino acids. CDR1 SGHNT and CDR2 YYREEE come from the germline V gene (reference sequence). The CDR3 DNA follows: TGTGCCAGCAGCTCCGGACTAGCGGGGGGGTCTGATACGCAGTATTTT. Encoded protein: CASSSGLAGGSDTQYF.

The chain carries TRBV5-1 and TRBJ2-2; D may match TRBD1 or TRBD2 (5 bases each). This CDR3 comprises 13 residues. V lost 7 bases and J 3 bases, leaving 10 bases between the germline ends. Germline CDR1 and CDR2: SGHRS and YFSETQ. The CDR3 sequence is CASARGDTGELFF. The CDR3 DNA reads TGCGCCAGCGCGAGGGGCGACACCGGGGAGCTGTTTTTT.

V and J are TRBV14 and TRBJ1-2, with D possibly being TRBD1 (5 bases). Trimming stripped 0 bases from V and 6 bases from J, with 20 bases between. Germline V lookup: CDR1 SGHDN, CDR2 FVKESK. The CDR3 runs 17 residues. In DNA form, the CDR3 reads TGTGCCAGCAGCCAAGATTACAGTTCAGGGCGGAGGAATGGCTACACCTTC. This sequence encodes CASSQDYSSGRRNGYTF.